Shown below are 11 T cell receptor beta chains from a single sample sequenced in a study of T cell responses to AZD1222 COVID-19 vaccine. Repertoires were generated with immunoSEQ multiplex PCR, while TCRdb's copy carries only in-frame clones and drops some. The data hold 150,000 or so clones, with over 75% observed a single time. This sample comprised peripheral blood, obtained on day 0 of AZD1222 vaccination. The source is an adult in good health.

The V and J genes are TRBV6-4 and TRBJ2-1; D is uncertain. The CDR3 sequence is 13 residues long. The V and J ends lost 0 bases and 7 bases respectively, with 7 bases between them. The germline V gene encodes CDR1 MRHNA and CDR2 SNTAGT. CDR3 bases: TGTGCCAGCAGTGACTCGACCGGAAATGAGCAGTTCTTC. Its protein product is CASSDSTGNEQFF.

The chain employs TRBV9 and TRBJ1-4; 8 nucleotides line up with TRBD1. The CDR3 has 14 amino acids. V lost 3 bases to trimming and J lost 8 bases; unmatched junction nucleotides: 6. CDR1 is SGDLS and CDR2 is YYNGEE in the germline V gene. The DNA for the CDR3 is TGTGCCAGCAGCGAGACAGGGGTCGGGGAAAAACTGTTTTTT. This encodes CASSETGVGEKLFF.

This chain links TRBV29-1 with TRBJ2-2; TRBD2 aligns across 9 bases. The CDR3 runs to 17 residues. The ends lost 7 bases at V and 1 base at J; junction bases unmatched: 13. Germline V CDR1 and CDR2: SQVTM, ANQGSEA. CDR3 amino acids: CSARGLAQVKNTGELFF. In DNA form, the CDR3 reads TGCAGCGCTCGGGGACTAGCACAGGTCAAGAACACCGGGGAGCTGTTTTTT.

The chain carries TRBV5-1 and TRBJ1-5; D gene unclear. With 4 bases removed from V and 2 bases from J, the gap between germline ends came to 10 bases. This CDR3 region has 14 residues. Germline assignment: CDR1 SGHRS and CDR2 YFSETQ. CDR3 sequence reads: CASSPAGGNQPQHF. The CDR3 coding sequence is TGCGCCAGCAGCCCGGCGGGTGGCAATCAGCCCCAGCATTTT.

The J gene is TRBJ2-5, the V gene TRBV10-3; no clear D gene. V was pared by 4 bases and J by 2 bases, with 8 bases between. The germline V gene encodes CDR1 ENHRY and CDR2 SYGVKD. The CDR3 runs to 13 residues. CDR3 sequence (DNA): TGTGCCATCAGTGCTTGGCCTCAAGAGACCCAGTACTTC. Translation gives CAISAWPQETQYF.

The chain employs TRBV27 and TRBJ2-7; D is perhaps TRBD1 (6 bases). V was pared by 4 bases and J by 3 bases, with 13 bases between. This CDR3 contains 14 residues. The V gene's germline CDR1 is MNHEY and CDR2 SMNVEV (reference sequence). The CDR3 DNA is TGTGCCAGCAGTTATACAGGGTCAAACTACGAGCAGTACTTC. Translating gives CASSYTGSNYEQYF.

The V call is TRBV5-1, the J call TRBJ1-2, with 7 bases fitting TRBD1. The germline V gene encodes CDR1 SGHRS and CDR2 YFSETQ. Trimming at V came to 0 bases and at J to 7 bases, leaving 6 bases not matched to a gene. The CDR3 is made up of 14 amino acids. CDR3 DNA: TGCGCCAGCAGCTTGGTTGGAGGGGGCTCTGGCTACACCTTC. As protein: CASSLVGGGSGYTF.

The V call is TRBV5-4, the J call TRBJ2-7; no reliable D call. Germline CDR1 and CDR2: SGHNT and YYREEE (reference sequence). V was trimmed by 1 base and J by 5 bases, leaving 4 bases between them. The CDR3 is made up of 11 amino acids. For the CDR3, the DNA is TGTGCCAGCAGCTTGACGGACGAGCAGTACTTC. It encodes CASSLTDEQYF.

This clone was recorded only once. The J gene is TRBJ2-1, the V gene TRBV19; 11 bases line up with TRBD1. The CDR3 is made up of 15 amino acids. The J segment lost 7 bases and the V segment lost 2 bases, leaving 4 bases of the junction unmatched. Germline CDR1 is LNHDA and CDR2 is SQIVND (reference sequence). CDR3 bases: TGTGCCAGTAGTATACCGGGGACAGGGGGTAATGAGCAGTTCTTC. Translated: CASSIPGTGGNEQFF.

V gene TRBV24-1 combines with J gene TRBJ1-1; TRBD1 agrees at 10 bases. V was clipped by 0 bases and J by 1 base; unmatched bases: 1. This CDR3 is built from 16 residues. The V gene's germline CDR1 is KGHDR and CDR2 SFDVKD. CDR3 amino acids: CATSDLRQGANTEAFF. Written as DNA, the CDR3 is TGTGCCACCAGTGATTTGCGACAGGGGGCGAACACTGAAGCTTTCTTT.

In this sample, this clone turned up once. CDR3 in amino acids: CASSQDSGGGQPQHF. CDR3 sequence (DNA): TGCGCCAGCAGCCAAGACTCAGGGGGAGGGCAGCCCCAGCATTTT. V and J are TRBV4-3 and TRBJ1-5; 7 positions match TRBD1. CDR3 length equals 15 residues. Trimming at V came to 0 bases and at J to 7 bases, leaving 6 bases not matched to a gene. Germline CDR1 is LGHNA and CDR2 is YSLEER.